This T cell receptor beta chain was sequenced in a study of cytomegalovirus exposure and HLA in healthy donors. Both 60 Vbeta primers and 13 Jbeta primers went into the PCR. The protocol was immunoSEQ multiplex PCR, while the TCRdb copy is restricted to in-frame clones and leaves out a portion. This sample carries some 150,000 clones, roughly 85% of them seen once, and the ten largest clones take about 3.4%. Germline CDR1 is LGHNA and CDR2 is YNFKEQ. V lost 4 bases to trimming and J lost 8 bases, with 15 bases between them. This CDR3 spans 14 amino acids. The chain links TRBV4-2 to TRBJ2-1; D is perhaps TRBD2 (6 bases). Sequenced material: PBMCs. This clonotype originated in a male donor in good health and CMV-seronegative. Here the CDR3 reads CASSLTVGGDEQFF. For the CDR3, the DNA is TGTGCCAGCAGCCTGACGGTGGGCGGGGATGAGCAGTTCTTC.